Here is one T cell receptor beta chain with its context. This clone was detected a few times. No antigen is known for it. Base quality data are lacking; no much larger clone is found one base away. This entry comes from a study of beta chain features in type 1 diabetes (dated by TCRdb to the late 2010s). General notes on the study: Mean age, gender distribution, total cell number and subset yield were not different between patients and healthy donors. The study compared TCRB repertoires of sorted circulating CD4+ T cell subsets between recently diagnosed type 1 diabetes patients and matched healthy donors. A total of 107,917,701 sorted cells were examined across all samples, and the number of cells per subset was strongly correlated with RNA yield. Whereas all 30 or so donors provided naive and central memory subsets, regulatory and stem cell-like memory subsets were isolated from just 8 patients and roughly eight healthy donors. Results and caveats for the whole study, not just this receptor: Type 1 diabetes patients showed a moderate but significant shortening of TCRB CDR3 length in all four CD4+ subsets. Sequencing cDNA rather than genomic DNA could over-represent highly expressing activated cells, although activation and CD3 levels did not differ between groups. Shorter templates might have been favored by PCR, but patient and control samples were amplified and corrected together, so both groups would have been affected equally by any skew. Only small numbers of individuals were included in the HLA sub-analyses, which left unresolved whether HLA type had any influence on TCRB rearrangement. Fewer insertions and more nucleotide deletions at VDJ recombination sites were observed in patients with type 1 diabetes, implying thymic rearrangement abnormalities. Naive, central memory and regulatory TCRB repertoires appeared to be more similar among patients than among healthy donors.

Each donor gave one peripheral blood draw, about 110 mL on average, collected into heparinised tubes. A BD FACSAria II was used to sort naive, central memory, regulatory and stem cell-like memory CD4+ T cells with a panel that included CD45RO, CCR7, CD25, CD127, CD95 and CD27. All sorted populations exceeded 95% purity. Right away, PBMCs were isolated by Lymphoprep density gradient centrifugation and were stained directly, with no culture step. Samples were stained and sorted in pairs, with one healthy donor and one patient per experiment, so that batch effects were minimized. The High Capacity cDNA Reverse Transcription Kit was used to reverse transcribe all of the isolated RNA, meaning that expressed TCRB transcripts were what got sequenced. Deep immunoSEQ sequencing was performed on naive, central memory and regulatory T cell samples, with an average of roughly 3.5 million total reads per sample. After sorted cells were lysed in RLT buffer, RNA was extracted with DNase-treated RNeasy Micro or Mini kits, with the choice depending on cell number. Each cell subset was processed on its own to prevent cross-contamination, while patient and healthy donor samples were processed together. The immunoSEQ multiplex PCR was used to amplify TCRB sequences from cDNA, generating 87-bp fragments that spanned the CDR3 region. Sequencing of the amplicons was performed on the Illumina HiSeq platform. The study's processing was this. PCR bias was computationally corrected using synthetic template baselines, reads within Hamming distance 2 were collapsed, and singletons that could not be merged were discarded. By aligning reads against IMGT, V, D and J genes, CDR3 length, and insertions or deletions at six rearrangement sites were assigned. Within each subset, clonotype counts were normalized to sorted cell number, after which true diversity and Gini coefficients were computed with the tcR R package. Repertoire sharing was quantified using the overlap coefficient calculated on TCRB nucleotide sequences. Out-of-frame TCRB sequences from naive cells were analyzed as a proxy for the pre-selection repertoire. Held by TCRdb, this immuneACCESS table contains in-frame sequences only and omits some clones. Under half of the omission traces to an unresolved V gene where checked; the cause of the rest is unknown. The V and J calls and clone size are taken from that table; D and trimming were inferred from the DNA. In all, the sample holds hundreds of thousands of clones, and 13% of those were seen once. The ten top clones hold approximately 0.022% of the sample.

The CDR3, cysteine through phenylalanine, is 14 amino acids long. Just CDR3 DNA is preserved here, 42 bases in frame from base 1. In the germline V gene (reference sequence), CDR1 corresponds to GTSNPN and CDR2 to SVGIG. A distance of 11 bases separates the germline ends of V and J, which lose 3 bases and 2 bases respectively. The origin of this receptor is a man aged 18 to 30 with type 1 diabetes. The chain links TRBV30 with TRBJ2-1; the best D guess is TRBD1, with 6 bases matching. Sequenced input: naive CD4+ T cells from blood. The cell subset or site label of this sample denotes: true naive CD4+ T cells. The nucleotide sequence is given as TGTGCCTGGAGGCGGACAGTACCCTACAATGAGCAGTTCTTC. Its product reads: CAWRRTVPYNEQFF.